The 20 T cell receptor beta chains given below trace back to one sample, sequenced in a study of blood T cells in healthy people across ages. Through a sample-barcoded 5' primer and a J-beta primer mix, a second PCR was run for about 7 to 12 cycles. TCRdb passed the 5' RACE reads through MiXCR, listing each CDR3 protein once. The data show 550,000 to 600,000 distinct CDR3 sequences, 27% seen once. The specimen sequenced was blood. The receptor set was obtained from a woman between 70 and 85 years old in good health.

This clonotype was seen more than once but under ten times. V gene TRBV4-3 combines with J gene TRBJ2-7; 7 nucleotides align to TRBD1. Losses at the gene ends were 1 base for V and 1 base for J; bases not matched to a gene: 4. Looked up from germline, CDR1 is LGHNA and CDR2 is YSLEER. This CDR3 has 15 residues. CDR3 coding DNA: TGCGCCAGCAGCCAAGTGGGGGACAGATCCTACGAGCAGTACTTC. It translates to CASSQVGDRSYEQYF.

Note on this clonotype: Mismatch with germline at one junction end may stem from a read error. This chain links TRBV5-1 with TRBJ2-3; 9 bases are a match to TRBD2. The CDR3 loop spans 15 amino acids. Germline CDR1 SGHRS, CDR2 YFSETQ. In DNA form, the CDR3 reads TGCGCCGGCAGCAACCGACGACTAGCGGAAGATACGCAGTATTTT. It yields the protein CAGSNRRLAEDTQYF.

The chain links TRBV29-1 to TRBJ2-6, with D unresolved. The germline gives CDR1 SQVTM, CDR2 ANQGSEA. The CDR3 sequence is 15 residues long. The ends were cut back, 5 bases at V and 0 bases at J, with 11 bases in the middle. This chain's CDR3 is CSVPSGFSGANVLTF. CDR3 nucleotide sequence: TGCAGCGTTCCCTCAGGATTCTCTGGGGCCAACGTCCTGACTTTC. Full variable domain (missing parts from reference TRBV29-1 and TRBJ2-6): SAVISQKPSRDICQRGTSLTIQCQVDSQVTMMFWYRQQPGQSLTLIATANQGSEATYESGFVIDKFPISRPNLTFSTLTVSNMSPEDSSIYLCSVPSGFSGANVLTFGAGSRLTVL.

This clonotype was counted only a few times. This chain's CDR3 is CASSLQRSGQARETQYF. The CDR3 bases are TGCGCCAGCAGCTTGCAACGATCCGGACAGGCCCGAGAGACCCAGTACTTC. The chain links TRBV5-1 to TRBJ2-5; the match to TRBD1 covers 7 bases. Germline CDR1 SGHRS, CDR2 YFSETQ. J gave up 4 bases and V 1 base, and 13 bases lay outside the gene matches. The CDR3 sequence is 17 residues long.

The chain carries TRBV9 and TRBJ2-7; the D gene is possibly TRBD1 (5 bases). The CDR3 is 14 residues long. Looked up from germline, CDR1 is SGDLS and CDR2 is YYNGEE. Between the trimmed V and J ends, which lost 4 bases and 2 bases, there was a span of 13 bases. DNA for the CDR3: TGTGCCAGCAGCCGGCAGGGTGACGCCTACGAGCAGTACTTC. Amino acids: CASSRQGDAYEQYF. The whole variable domain, filled in from reference TRBV9 and TRBJ2-7, reads DSGVTQTPKHLITATGQRVTLRCSPRSGDLSVYWYQQSLDQGLQFLIQYYNGEERAKGNILERFSAQQFPDLHSELNLSSLELGDSALYFCASSRQGDAYEQYFGPGTRLTVT.

The rearrangement uses TRBV18 and TRBJ2-1, with a possible D match to TRBD1 (6 bases). The CDR3 extends over 18 amino acids. Germline V gene data show CDR1 as KGHSH and CDR2 as LQKENI. V was clipped by 0 bases and J by 4 bases, with 19 bases between them. CDR3 protein: CASSPPGLSSRGYNEQFF. The CDR3 region has the DNA TGTGCCAGCTCACCACCTGGACTTTCGAGCAGGGGTTACAATGAGCAGTTCTTC.

This chain connects TRBV6-4 to TRBJ1-3; TRBD1 is a possible D gene (6 bases). The CDR3 covers 21 residues. The V and J ends lost 0 bases and 0 bases respectively, with 24 bases between them. Germline loops: CDR1 MRHNA, CDR2 SNTAGT. CDR3 nucleotides: TGTGCCAGCAGTGACTCGAGGGGGGGGCCAGCCCTTCCTATCTCTGGAAACACCATATATTTT. Translated, it gives CASSDSRGGPALPISGNTIYF.

This sequence joins TRBV18 and TRBJ1-2; TRBD1 might be the D (5 bases). V shed 4 bases and J shed 0 bases, with 15 bases lying between them. This CDR3 contains 16 residues. Germline CDR1 is KGHSH and CDR2 is LQKENI. The CDR3 here is CASSLTDSQANYGYTF. CDR3 nucleotides: TGTGCCAGCTCACTTACCGACAGCCAAGCTAACTATGGCTACACCTTC.

The chain couples TRBV7-2 to TRBJ2-5; no reliable D call. CDR3 size: 15 residues. The V gene lost 5 bases and the J gene lost 5 bases, with 18 bases spanning the gap. Germline V lookup: CDR1 SGHTA, CDR2 FQGNSA. The chain's CDR3 is CASSRGSVPHETQYF. Here the CDR3 DNA reads TGTGCCAGCAGCCGAGGATCGGTCCCCCACGAGACCCAGTACTTC.

The rearrangement joins TRBV7-2 to TRBJ2-3; a possible D gene is TRBD2 (6 bases). CDR3 size: 15 residues. V dropped 1 base and J dropped 2 bases, with 10 bases sitting between them. Germline CDR1 is SGHTA and CDR2 is FQGNSA. This chain's CDR3 is CASSLGGLDTDTQYF. In DNA, the CDR3 is TGTGCCAGCAGCTTAGGGGGACTTGACACAGATACGCAGTATTTT.

Turning to this clonotype: Germline is not matched at one junction end, which may reflect a read error. This chain connects TRBV9 to TRBJ2-7, with D uncertain. Per the germline V gene, CDR1 is SGDLS and CDR2 is YYNGEE. This CDR3 is 16 amino acids long. The CDR3 spells CASSVYRKRSSYGQYF. The DNA for the CDR3 is TGTGCCAGCAGCGTATATCGGAAAAGAAGCTCCTACGGGCAGTACTTC.

Concerning this clonotype itself: An end of the junction differs from the germline gene, which may be a read error. V usage is TRBV5-1 and J usage is TRBJ2-5; 7 nucleotides line up with TRBD2. CDR1 is SGHRS, CDR2 YFSETQ, per germline. The CDR3 is 15 amino acids. The CDR3 DNA reads as TGCGCCGGCAGCTTGGCGGCTAGCGGACAAGAGACCCAGTACTTC. Protein product: CAGSLAASGQETQYF.

The table lists this clonotype with a few counts. This chain links TRBV15 with TRBJ2-7; no firm D call. Germline assignment: CDR1 LNHNV and CDR2 YYDKDF (reference sequence). The CDR3 is 17 residues long. V lost 0 bases and J 6 bases, leaving 21 bases between the germline ends. CDR3 region: CATSRDQIGSLATEQYF. CDR3 sequence (DNA): TGTGCCACCAGCAGAGATCAGATAGGTAGTTTGGCTACCGAGCAGTACTTC.

The CDR3 region is CASSPLQEDEQYF. CDR3 nucleotide sequence: TGTGCCAGCTCACCGCTACAGGAAGACGAGCAGTACTTC. The chain uses TRBV18 and TRBJ2-7, with D possibly being TRBD1 (5 bases). Trimming stripped 3 bases from V and 5 bases from J, with 11 bases between. The germline V gene has CDR1 KGHSH and CDR2 LQKENI. The CDR3 runs 13 residues. Variable domain in full (rest from reference TRBV18 and TRBJ2-7): NAGVMQNPRHLVRRRGQEARLRCSPMKGHSHVYWYRQLPEEGLKFMVYLQKENIIDESGMPKERFSAEFPKEGPSILRIQQVVRGDSAAYFCASSPLQEDEQYFGPGTRLTVT.

With respect to this clonotype: One end of the junction varies from germline; a read error may be responsible. The chain is built from TRBV10-3 and TRBJ2-7, with D maybe TRBD2 (5 bases). CDR1 and CDR2 (germline): ENHRY, SYGVKD. The CDR3 spans 13 residues. As DNA, the CDR3 is TGTGCCACCAGTGAGGGCTACAGCCACGAGCAGTACTTC. Translated, it gives CATSEGYSHEQYF.

The J gene is TRBJ1-2, the V gene TRBV6-2 or TRBV6-3, with 8 positions matching TRBD1. This CDR3 has 13 amino acids. Germline trimming cut 6 bases from V and 6 bases from J; bases unmatched to any gene: 6. Germline V gene lookup returns CDR1 MNHEY and CDR2 SVGEGT. The CDR3 protein is CASRWTGRDGYTF. CDR3 sequence (DNA): TGTGCCAGCAGATGGACAGGGAGGGATGGCTACACCTTC.

The chain employs TRBV6-5 and TRBJ1-6; D possibly corresponds to TRBD1 (6 bases). Trimming cost V 5 bases and J 6 bases, with 11 bases left between them. The CDR3 runs to 14 residues. The V gene's germline CDR1 is MNHEY and CDR2 SVGAGI. The CDR3 nucleotides are TGTGCCAGCAGTAGGACAGAGGCTAATTCACCCCTCCACTTT. Translated: CASSRTEANSPLHF.

The chain joins TRBV5-1 to TRBJ1-1; D is undetermined. The CDR3 is made up of 14 amino acids. Trimming removed 4 bases from V and 1 base from J, with 11 bases in between. Germline CDR1 SGHRS, CDR2 YFSETQ. The CDR3 DNA reads TGCGCCAGCAGCCCCGCCCCGCCGAACACTGAAGCTTTCTTT. Amino acid sequence: CASSPAPPNTEAFF.

This clonotype was recorded a few times. The chain uses TRBV6-1 and TRBJ1-4; D uncertain. Deletions cut 6 bases from V and 0 bases from J, with 17 bases between. The CDR3 runs 17 residues. The germline CDR1 and CDR2 sequences are MNHNS and SASEGT. Here the CDR3 DNA reads TGTGCCAGCAGCGGGCCGGCCACGGAAGCAACTAATGAAAAACTGTTTTTT. Residues: CASSGPATEATNEKLFF.

The sample holds a few counts of this clonotype. The rearrangement links TRBV3-1 to TRBJ2-1; the D gene is possibly TRBD2 (6 bases). CDR3 length: 15 amino acids. Germline V gene data show CDR1 as LGHDT and CDR2 as YNNKEL (reference sequence). Trimming removed 6 bases at V and 4 bases at J, with 16 bases between. The CDR3 bases are TGTGCCAGCAGTCCCTGGCGGGGCGTTTACAATGAGCAGTTCTTC. This encodes CASSPWRGVYNEQFF.